Listed below are T cell receptor beta chains from one sample, sequenced in a study of blood T cell repertoires in COVID-19. Clones were read by immunoSEQ multiplex PCR, and TCRdb kept only the in-frame ones, dropping some. This table has 360,000 or so clones, roughly 80% appearing once. The sequenced sample consisted of PBMCs or T cells enriched from blood (not recorded which). Source of these receptors: a woman between 50 and 59 years old who had recovered from COVID-19. The CDR3 runs from the conserved cysteine through the conserved F or W. Fields, in order: V gene, clone size, J gene, CDR3 protein. Not every row has a clone size; where given, it reads once, few, many or a size class.

TRBV6-5	.	TRBJ2-1	CASSSRNEQFF
TRBV14	.	TRBJ2-1	CASSQLRLAGVKNEQFF
TRBV21-1	.	TRBJ1-6	CASSKGGGWRYNSPLHF
TRBV2	.	TRBJ2-5	CASSALLAGKETQYF
TRBV6-5	few	TRBJ1-1	CASSYGTGVGEAFF
TRBV3-1/TRBV3-2	.	TRBJ2-2	CASSPAGMNTGELFF
TRBV5-1	.	TRBJ2-5	CASSLGGGLETQYF
TRBV18	.	TRBJ1-5	CASSPQMDRGGNQPQHF
TRBV18	.	TRBJ2-7	CASSPGRGGGYEQYF
TRBV4-2	.	TRBJ1-1	CASSPTRGSTEAFF
TRBV29-1	once	TRBJ1-2	CSATENYGYTF
TRBV3-1/TRBV3-2	.	TRBJ1-4	CASSQEGRVGEKLFF
TRBV19	.	TRBJ1-5	CASSKRTGIGSNQPQHF
TRBV9	.	TRBJ2-5	CASSVTYGGRETQYF
TRBV19	.	TRBJ2-5	CASRDLKGAGETQYF
TRBV4-3	.	TRBJ2-6	CASSQQPVGSGANVLTF
TRBV6-5	.	TRBJ2-3	CASRTSGTDTQYF
TRBV6-5	.	TRBJ2-7	CASSLPGLNYEQYF
TRBV11-2	few	TRBJ1-2	CASSPGGLGGYGYTF
TRBV28	.	TRBJ2-1	CASRRGGRHNEQFF
TRBV27	few	TRBJ2-5	CASSLRGQSETQYF
TRBV14	.	TRBJ2-5	CASSQDAEPGEGETQYF
TRBV19	.	TRBJ2-7	CASSQGAREQYF
TRBV12-3/TRBV12-4	.	TRBJ2-2	CASSRDFTGELFF
TRBV19	.	TRBJ1-1	CASSIIGGTEAFF
TRBV5-1	once	TRBJ2-1	CASSLGLAGGPLYNEQFF